This T cell receptor (beta chain) was sequenced for a study of beta chain features in type 1 diabetes. Study observations and caveats: Unsettled here was the matter of whether HLA type influences TCRB rearrangement. The study found fewer insertions and more deletions at VDJ junctions in type 1 diabetes patients. An over-representation of cells with high TCR expression could result from cDNA sequencing. Type 1 diabetes patients had moderately but significantly shorter TCRB CDR3s in all four CD4+ subsets.

It was via CD45RO/CCR7/CD25/CD127/CD95/CD27 that CD4+ naive, central memory, regulatory and stem cell-like memory cells were sorted. Germline V lookup: CDR1 MNHEY, CDR2 SMNVEV (reference sequence). There are 18 residues in the CDR3. V lost 3 bases to trimming and J lost 1 base; unmatched junction nucleotides: 13. With regard to this clone: The antigen is unknown.

Expressed TCRB transcripts were sequenced because the isolated RNA had all been reverse transcribed beforehand. This table comes from immunoSEQ multiplex PCR, and its TCRdb copy is limited to in-frame clones, with some not included. The repertoire consists of 350,000 to 450,000 clones, with over 9.5% occurring once and the leading ten covering 0.008% to 0.011%. The sequence came from a woman in her late teens or twenties with type 1 diabetes. Sample: naive CD4+ T cells from blood. This chain connects TRBV27 to TRBJ1-2; TRBD1 agrees at 8 bases. The CDR3 protein is CASSFSRARGLRNYGYTF. Here the CDR3 DNA reads TGTGCCAGCAGTTTTTCTCGGGCCAGGGGGCTCCGTAACTATGGCTACACCTTC.